Following are 25 T cell receptor beta chains from one sample sequenced in a study of early T cells in non-severe SARS-CoV-2 infection (dated by TCRdb to the early 2020s). Libraries were made using 5' RACE. Reads for this sample came from a NextSeq 500. TCRdb trimmed public reads at Q25 via fastp, called clones via MiXCR and kept in-frame beta chains. Each CDR3 protein gets just one entry, which takes the most common genes and DNA from the rows behind it. The table for this sample lists around 44,000 distinct CDR3 sequences; approximately 7.5% of them were counted only once. About 5.3% of the sample lies in the top ten. The sample taken for sequencing was whole blood. The receptor source for this set is an adult who was a healthcare worker with PCR-confirmed SARS-CoV-2 infection or an uninfected control (not recorded which).

This clonotype has ten or more counts. This chain connects TRBV6-1 to TRBJ1-2, with 7 bases aligning to TRBD1. CDR3 length: 14 residues. The trim removed 2 bases at V and 5 bases at J, leaving 5 bases unmatched. The germline V gene encodes CDR1 MNHNS and CDR2 SASEGT. CDR3 protein: CASSERGQGYGYTF. DNA for the CDR3: TGTGCCAGCAGTGAAAGGGGGCAGGGTTATGGCTACACCTTC.

The V and J genes are TRBV19 and TRBJ2-4; D is perhaps TRBD2 (5 bases). This CDR3 is built from 15 residues. V was pared by 4 bases and J by 0 bases, with 10 bases between. Germline V lookup: CDR1 LNHDA, CDR2 SQIVND (reference sequence). The CDR3 region has the DNA TGTGCCAGTAGTACCGCGGGCAGAGCCAAAAACATTCAGTACTTC. This sequence encodes CASSTAGRAKNIQYF.

This clonotype was observed a handful of times. This rearrangement joins TRBV18 to TRBJ1-4; D is undetermined. Trimming took off 6 bases at V and 7 bases at J, with 15 bases between the two ends. This CDR3 spans 14 amino acids. The germline V gene has CDR1 KGHSH and CDR2 LQKENI. CDR3 in DNA: TGTGCCAGCTCCGGGAGTCCCCCGAGTGAAAAACTGTTTTTT. Its protein is CASSGSPPSEKLFF.

In its sample, this clonotype was seen a few times. In DNA form, the CDR3 reads TGTGCCAGCAGTACCGAACCGGGACAGGGGTACACTGAAGCTTTCTTT. It translates to CASSTEPGQGYTEAFF. V and J are TRBV27 and TRBJ1-1; 10 nucleotides agree with TRBD1. V gave up 5 bases and J gave up 3 bases; unmatched junction bases: 9. The CDR3 extends over 16 amino acids. Germline assignment: CDR1 MNHEY and CDR2 SMNVEV (reference sequence).

This clonotype was found a few times. V is TRBV30 and J is TRBJ2-3; 8 bases agree with TRBD2. CDR3 length: 13 residues. Per germline, CDR1 GTSNPN and CDR2 SVGIG (reference sequence). The CDR3 region is CVRSGGSTDTQYF. In nucleotides, the CDR3 is TGTGTTCGGAGCGGGGGCAGCACAGATACGCAGTATTTT.

This clonotype was seen ten or more times. The chain couples TRBV29-1 to TRBJ1-5; D gene ambiguous. Trimming took 1 base from V and 4 from J, leaving 20 bases between them. Germline-derived CDR1 and CDR2 are SQVTM and ANQGSEA. This CDR3 is 17 amino acids long. This chain's CDR3 is CSVEVGTGGSGNQPQHF. The CDR3 DNA follows: TGCAGCGTTGAAGTGGGAACCGGAGGGTCCGGAAATCAGCCCCAGCATTTT.

This clonotype was observed many times. V is TRBV28 and J is TRBJ1-5; 7 positions agree with TRBD1. Germline V CDR1 and CDR2: MDHEN, SYDVKM. CDR3 length: 13 residues. The J segment lost 3 bases and the V segment lost 7 bases, leaving 3 bases of the junction unmatched. In DNA, the CDR3 is TGTGCCAGCATTGGGACAGTCAATCAGCCCCAGCATTTT. Translating it yields CASIGTVNQPQHF.

This clonotype was seen at least ten times. V usage is TRBV5-4 and J usage is TRBJ2-2, with 7 positions matching TRBD2. V dropped 3 bases and J dropped 7; count of bases not matched to a gene: 12. Germline loops: CDR1 SGHNT, CDR2 YYREEE (reference sequence). This CDR3 spans 16 amino acids. The CDR3 DNA sequence: TGTGCCAGCAGCTATACAGGACTAGTCCCGGGCGGGGAGCTGTTTTTT. Its protein is CASSYTGLVPGGELFF.

At least ten counts were recorded for this clonotype. The chain uses TRBV20-1 and TRBJ1-1; perhaps TRBD1 as D (6 bases). CDR1 is DFQATT, CDR2 SNEGSKA, per germline (reference sequence). The germline V and J ends were trimmed by 6 bases and 3 bases, with 17 bases remaining between them. The CDR3 sequence is 14 residues long. The CDR3 DNA reads TGCAGTGCAGATACAGGGCAAGGGGACACTGAAGCTTTCTTT. Residues: CSADTGQGDTEAFF.

This clonotype was seen a handful of times. The chain carries TRBV20-1 and TRBJ2-7; the D is unclear. V lost 0 bases and J lost 6, with 9 bases in between. Germline loops: CDR1 DFQATT, CDR2 SNEGSKA (reference sequence). The CDR3 spans 12 residues. CDR3 coding DNA: TGCAGTGCTAGAGATCTCGGATTCGAGCAGTACTTC. It specifies CSARDLGFEQYF.

The gene calls are TRBV28 and TRBJ2-7; D gene ambiguous. This CDR3 region has 11 residues. CDR1 MDHEN and CDR2 SYDVKM come from the germline V gene. V shed 8 bases and J shed 2 bases, with 7 bases lying between them. Here the CDR3 reads CASGVPYEQYF. The CDR3 nucleotides are TGTGCCAGCGGAGTCCCCTACGAGCAGTACTTC.

This clonotype was observed a handful of times. The chain carries TRBV20-1 and TRBJ2-3, with D uncertain. The CDR3 extends over 15 amino acids. The V end lost 6 bases, the J end lost 2 bases, and 18 bases lay between the germline ends. CDR1 DFQATT and CDR2 SNEGSKA come from the germline V gene (reference sequence). CDR3 bases: TGCAGTGCCTCCCCCTTGGCGGAGAACACAGATACGCAGTATTTT. Its protein is CSASPLAENTDTQYF.

This clonotype was seen many times. J is TRBJ2-2 and V is TRBV20-1; 7 bases map to TRBD1. This CDR3 is 15 amino acids long. Trimming at V came to 1 base and at J to 7 bases, leaving 9 bases not matched to a gene. Germline CDR1 DFQATT, CDR2 SNEGSKA (reference sequence). The CDR3 sequence: CSARARGPRNGELFF. The CDR3 DNA reads TGCAGTGCTAGAGCGAGGGGGCCTCGAAACGGGGAGCTGTTTTTT.

V and J are TRBV18 and TRBJ1-3; 8 bases line up with TRBD1. Trimming at V came to 3 bases and at J to 0 bases, leaving 7 bases not matched to a gene. Per germline, CDR1 KGHSH and CDR2 LQKENI. This CDR3 has 17 amino acids. For the CDR3, the DNA is TGTGCCAGCTCACCTTCGACAGGGGTCTACTCTGGAAACACCATATATTTT. This codes for CASSPSTGVYSGNTIYF.

There are a few counts of this clonotype. V usage is TRBV6-5 and J usage is TRBJ2-2; tentatively, D is TRBD2 (7 bases). In germline, CDR1 is MNHEY, CDR2 SVGAGI. Trimming pared 6 bases from V and 3 bases from J, leaving 14 bases between. The CDR3 has 15 amino acids. The CDR3 loop reads CASRIGGVYTGELFF. CDR3 DNA: TGTGCCAGCAGAATAGGGGGGGTGTACACCGGGGAGCTGTTTTTT.

The chain is built from TRBV5-1 and TRBJ2-7; 9 nucleotides match TRBD2. The CDR3 is 15 residues long. Unmatched junction bases numbered 4, after V lost 3 bases and J lost 0 bases. Germline V gene sequence: CDR1 SGHRS, CDR2 YFSETQ. The DNA of the CDR3 is TGCGCCAGCAGCTACCTAGCGGGGAGCTCCTACGAGCAGTACTTC. Amino acid sequence: CASSYLAGSSYEQYF. Drawing the rest from reference TRBV5-1 and TRBJ2-7, the complete variable domain is KAGVTQTPRYLIKTRGQQVTLSCSPISGHRSVSWYQQTPGQGLQFLFEYFSETQRNKGNFPGRFSGRQFSNSRSEMNVSTLELGDSALYLCASSYLAGSSYEQYFGPGTRLTVT.

The sample holds many counts of this clonotype. V and J are TRBV2 and TRBJ1-6, with TRBD1 identical over 8 bases. CDR1 and CDR2 from the germline V gene are SNHLY and FYNNEI. Germline trimming cut 6 bases from V and 4 bases from J; bases unmatched to any gene: 5. CDR3 length equals 15 residues. The DNA of the CDR3 is TGTGCCAGCAGCGTCGGACAGGGATATAATTCACCCCTCCACTTT. It is translated as CASSVGQGYNSPLHF. The full variable domain, in which reference TRBV2 and TRBJ1-6 provide the parts outside the CDR3, is EPEVTQTPSHQVTQMGQEVILRCVPISNHLYFYWYRQILGQKVEFLVSFYNNEISEKSEIFDDQFSVERPDGSNFTLKIRSTKLEDSAMYFCASSVGQGYNSPLHFGNGTRLTVT.

The J gene is TRBJ2-5, the V gene TRBV20-1; D is uncertain. The CDR3 is 15 residues long. V lost 2 bases, J lost 5 bases, and 18 bases lay in between. Germline V gives CDR1 DFQATT, CDR2 SNEGSKA (reference sequence). Written as DNA, the CDR3 is TGCAGTGCTAGAAGAAGGGCACGCCCAGACGAGACCCAGTACTTC. It specifies CSARRRARPDETQYF.

This clonotype was detected a few times. The rearrangement links TRBV11-1 to TRBJ2-1; maybe TRBD1 (5 bases). CDR1 SGHAT and CDR2 FQDESV come from the germline V gene (reference sequence). Trimming took off 4 bases at V and 1 base at J, with 14 bases between the two ends. The CDR3 covers 16 residues. For the CDR3, the DNA is TGTGCCAGCAGCTCCACCAAGGGGAAGTCCTACAATGAGCAGTTCTTC. Translating gives CASSSTKGKSYNEQFF.

The J gene is TRBJ2-2, the V gene TRBV11-3; D not certain. Germline V CDR1 and CDR2: SGHNT, YENEEA. The V end lost 1 base, the J end lost 3 bases, and 12 bases lay between the germline ends. CDR3 size: 16 residues. In DNA, the CDR3 is TGTGCCAGCAGCTTAGTGTCCGGGCAGTACACCGGGGAGCTGTTTTTT. Translation gives CASSLVSGQYTGELFF.

This clonotype was observed many times. The V and J genes are TRBV12-3 or TRBV12-4 and TRBJ2-2; 9 bases are a match to TRBD1. The length of the CDR3 is 15 residues. J gave up 6 bases and V 3 bases, and 5 bases lay outside the gene matches. The CDR3 sequence: CASSFGTGRAGELFF. The CDR3 DNA reads TGTGCCAGCAGTTTCGGGACAGGGAGGGCCGGGGAGCTGTTTTTT.

This clonotype was observed many times. V is TRBV5-1 and J is TRBJ2-1; a weak D match, TRBD1 (6 bases). V lost 2 bases and J 4 bases, leaving 7 bases between the germline ends. The CDR3 has 13 residues. CDR1 SGHRS and CDR2 YFSETQ come from the germline V gene. CDR3 in DNA: TGCGCCAGCAGCTTAGGACAGTACAATGAGCAGTTCTTC. As protein: CASSLGQYNEQFF.

In its sample, this clonotype was seen a few times. CDR3 sequence (DNA): TGCACCAGCAGCCAAGATTTCCTCCCCGACAGGGGTCGTGGCACCGGGGAGCTGTTTTTT. Protein product: CTSSQDFLPDRGRGTGELFF. The V gene is TRBV1, the J gene TRBJ2-2; TRBD1 is the table's D call, not checked against the DNA. TRBV1 represents a pseudogene. CDR3 length: 20 amino acids.

The gene calls are TRBV20-1 and TRBJ1-5, with D possibly being TRBD1 (6 bases). The CDR3 runs to 13 residues. Deletions cut 6 bases from V and 5 bases from J, with 14 bases between. Germline CDR1 reads DFQATT; CDR2 reads SNEGSKA (reference sequence). The CDR3 DNA follows: TGCAGTGCCCTGACAGGACCCCATCAGCCCCAGCATTTT. Amino acid sequence: CSALTGPHQPQHF.

The chain carries TRBV15 and TRBJ1-1; perhaps TRBD1 as D (5 bases). Trimming removed 0 bases from V and 7 bases from J, with 12 bases in between. The CDR3 spans 14 residues. Germline V CDR1 and CDR2: LNHNV, YYDKDF (reference sequence). The CDR3 DNA reads as TGTGCCACCAGCAGAGATCAGGGAGGGTTTGAAGCTTTCTTT. This sequence encodes CATSRDQGGFEAFF.